Within the sample, the clone carrying this T cell receptor (beta chain) is large. Gene and germline names: mouse. Read data end 1 residue before the CDR3 end; the end is taken from the germline J gene. The V gene lost 5 bases and the J gene lost 0 bases, with 6 bases spanning the gap. Germline-derived CDR1 and CDR2 are NSHNY and SYGAGN. The length of the CDR3 is 13 residues. This sample stems from a study of tissue T cells after allogeneic stem cell transplantation. The time point was: mouse harvest day 7 after allogeneic transplant. Tail vein injection delivered 10^7 T-cell-depleted bone marrow cells and 10^6 splenic CD5+ T cells. Sequencing was performed with immunoSEQ multiplex PCR; in TCRdb, only in-frame clones are kept and a portion is missing. This table holds about 1,000 clones, around 50% found once.

The sequenced sample was liver tissue. The chain joins TRBV13-1 to TRBJ1-3; no reliable D call. This clonotype was sampled from a female BALB/c mouse given C57BL/6 T cells with graft-versus-host disease after an allogeneic hematopoietic cell transplant. The CDR3 loop reads CASRGFSGNTLYF. Partial CDR3 DNA: TGTGCCAGCAGAGGATTTTCTGGAAATACGCTCTAT.